This TCR beta chain was recovered during a study of beta chain features in type 1 diabetes. Study outcomes and limitations: Across all four CD4+ subsets, people with type 1 diabetes showed modestly shorter TCRB CDR3s.

With regard to this clone: Its specificity is unknown.

V lost 4 bases and J 0 bases, leaving 7 bases between the germline ends. CDR3 length equals 14 residues. CDR1 SNHLY and CDR2 FYNNEI come from the germline V gene. What was sequenced were expressed TCRB transcripts, since all of the isolated RNA had been reverse transcribed. The protocol was immunoSEQ multiplex PCR, while the TCRdb copy is restricted to in-frame clones and leaves out a portion. The sample lists around 710,000 clones, around 12% seen once, with more than 0.095% in the top ten. Sequencing input: naive CD4+ T cells from blood. The chain has TRBV2 and TRBJ2-1, with D uncertain. The clonotype originates from a man between 25 and 39 years old with type 1 diabetes. The CDR3 loop is CASSVLSSYNEQFF. CDR3 DNA sequence: TGTGCCAGCAGTGTTTTAAGCTCCTACAATGAGCAGTTCTTC.